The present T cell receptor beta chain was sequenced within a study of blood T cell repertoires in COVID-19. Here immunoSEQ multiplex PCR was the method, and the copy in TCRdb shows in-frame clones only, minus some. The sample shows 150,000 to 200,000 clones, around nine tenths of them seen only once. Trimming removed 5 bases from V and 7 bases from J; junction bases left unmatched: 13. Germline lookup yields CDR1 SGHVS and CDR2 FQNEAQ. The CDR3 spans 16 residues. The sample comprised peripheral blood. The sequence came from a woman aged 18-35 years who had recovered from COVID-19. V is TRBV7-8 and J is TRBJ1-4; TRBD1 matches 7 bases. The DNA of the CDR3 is TGTGCCAGCAGCCAACCCTCAGGGGGGCGCGGTGAAAAACTGTTTTTT. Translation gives CASSQPSGGRGEKLFF.